This entry features one TCR beta chain sequence. TCRdb re-called the 5' RACE reads with MiXCR, one entry per CDR3 protein. The top ten hold about 15% of the sample, which has some 150,000 distinct CDR3 sequences, around 43% seen once. These data originate in a study of CD8 T cells in ankylosing spondylitis. The ends lost 5 bases at V and 0 bases at J; junction bases unmatched: 4. Germline assignment: CDR1 MNHEY and CDR2 SVGEGT. This CDR3 comprises 15 residues. The rearrangement joins TRBV6-2 or TRBV6-3 to TRBJ2-1, with 7 bases fitting TRBD2. The sequenced material came from synovial fluid, either unsorted or a sorted T cell fraction (not recorded which). This TCR was sampled from a male donor with ankylosing spondylitis. The DNA of the CDR3 is TGTGCCAGCAGTACTAGCGAGTTCTCCTACAATGAGCAGTTCTTC. Its protein is CASSTSEFSYNEQFF.